This TCR beta chain stems from a study of cytomegalovirus exposure and HLA in healthy donors. The study, taken as a whole, reports: A cluster of highly shared sequence variants was likely a sequencing artifact. In an earlier analysis, about 90% or about 30%: the productive usage of most TCR beta V segments. When a later analysis compared HLA-associated TCR beta chains with equally common others, the HLA-associated chains turned out to be more clonally expanded and to have lower generation probabilities.

As regards this clone: The antigen is undetermined.

PCR employed 60 Vbeta and 13 Jbeta primers. Data came from immunoSEQ multiplex PCR; TCRdb stores just in-frame clones and leaves some out. The table lists some 220,000 clones, 70% to 90% of them singletons. The CDR3 totals 17 residues. V was pared by 1 base and J by 8 bases, with 13 bases of the junction left unmatched. Germline assignment: CDR1 SNHLY and CDR2 FYNNEI. Healthy bone marrow donors made up the donors. Material: PBMCs. The clonotype was recovered from a girl aged 2 to 9 in good health and CMV-seronegative. The chain combines TRBV2 with TRBJ2-1; the match to TRBD2 covers 8 bases. CDR3 DNA: TGTGCCAGCAGTGAAGGGTTAGCGGGGCCTAGAATGGATGAGCAGTTCTTC. It translates to CASSEGLAGPRMDEQFF.